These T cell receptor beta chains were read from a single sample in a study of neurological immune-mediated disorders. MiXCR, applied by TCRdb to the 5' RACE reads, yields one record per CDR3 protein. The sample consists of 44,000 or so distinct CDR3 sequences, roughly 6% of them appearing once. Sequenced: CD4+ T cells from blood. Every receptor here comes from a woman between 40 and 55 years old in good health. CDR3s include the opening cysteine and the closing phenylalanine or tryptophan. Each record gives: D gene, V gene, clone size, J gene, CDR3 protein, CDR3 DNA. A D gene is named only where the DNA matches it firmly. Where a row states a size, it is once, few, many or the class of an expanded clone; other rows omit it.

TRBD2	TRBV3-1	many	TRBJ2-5	CASSVTGTSVGETQYF	TGTGCCAGCAGCGTCACCGGGACTAGCGTTGGTGAGACCCAGTACTTC
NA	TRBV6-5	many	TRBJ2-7	CASSYTGVYEQYF	TGTGCCAGCAGTTACACGGGGGTGTACGAGCAGTACTTC
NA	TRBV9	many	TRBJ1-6	CASSVVQGGSPLHF	TGTGCCAGCAGCGTAGTTCAGGGTGGTTCACCCCTCCACTTT
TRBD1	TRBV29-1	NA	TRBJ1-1	CSVETGVAEAFF	TGCAGCGTTGAAACAGGGGTGGCTGAAGCTTTCTTT
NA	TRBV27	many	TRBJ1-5	CASSYEYSNQPQHF	TGTGCCAGCAGTTACGAGTATAGCAATCAGCCCCAGCATTTT
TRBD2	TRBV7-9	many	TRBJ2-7	CASSLRGGEGEQYF	TGTGCCAGCAGCTTACGGGGAGGGGAAGGCGAGCAGTACTTC
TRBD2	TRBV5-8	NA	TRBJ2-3	CASGRLAGSTDTQYF	TGTGCCAGCGGCAGACTAGCGGGAAGCACAGATACGCAGTATTTT
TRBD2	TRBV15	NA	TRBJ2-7	CATSRVSVGGSYEQYF	TGTGCCACCAGCAGAGTTTCGGTGGGAGGGAGCTACGAGCAGTACTTC
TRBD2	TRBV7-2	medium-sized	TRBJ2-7	CASSSGLAGATGEQYF	TGTGCCAGCAGCTCGGGACTAGCGGGTGCCACGGGTGAGCAGTACTTC
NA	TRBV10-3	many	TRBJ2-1	CAAPIDDGYNEQFF	TGTGCCGCCCCTATCGATGATGGCTACAATGAGCAGTTCTTC
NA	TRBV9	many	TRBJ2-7	CASSVAGESYEQYF	TGTGCCAGCAGCGTAGCGGGAGAGTCCTACGAGCAGTACTTC
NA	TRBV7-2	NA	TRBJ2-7	CASSLRSSGYEQYF	TGTGCCAGCAGCTTAAGGAGTAGCGGCTACGAGCAGTACTTC
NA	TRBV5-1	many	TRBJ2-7	CASSLTGLNYEQYF	TGCGCCAGCAGCTTAACAGGGCTCAACTACGAGCAGTACTTC
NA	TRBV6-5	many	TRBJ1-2	CASSYSRAPNYGYTF	TGTGCCAGCAGTTACTCCAGGGCCCCTAACTATGGCTACACCTTC
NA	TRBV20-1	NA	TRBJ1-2	CSARDRISGQGGLGYTF	TGCAGTGCTAGAGATAGGATTTCCGGGCAGGGTGGTTTGGGCTACACCTTC
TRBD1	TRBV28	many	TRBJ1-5	CASSDGDRGSNQPQHF	TGTGCCAGCAGTGACGGGGACAGGGGAAGCAATCAGCCCCAGCATTTT
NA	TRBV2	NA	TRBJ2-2	CASSGQGKAGELFF	TGTGCCAGCAGTGGGCAGGGGAAGGCCGGGGAGCTGTTTTTT
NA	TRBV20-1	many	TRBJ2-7	CSARGDISYEQYF	TGCAGTGCTAGAGGCGATATCTCCTACGAGCAGTACTTC
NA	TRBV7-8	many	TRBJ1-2	CASSQSRLVHGYTF	TGTGCCAGCAGCCAATCCCGGTTAGTCCATGGCTACACCTTC
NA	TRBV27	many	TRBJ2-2	CASSSLVNTGELFF	TGTGCCAGCAGTAGTCTAGTGAACACCGGGGAGCTGTTTTTT
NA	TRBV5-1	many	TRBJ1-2	CASSLGDGYYGYTF	TGCGCCAGCAGCTTGGGGGACGGCTACTATGGCTACACCTTC
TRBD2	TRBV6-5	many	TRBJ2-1	CASSQTSGPYNEQFF	TGTGCCAGCAGTCAGACTAGCGGTCCCTACAATGAGCAGTTCTTC
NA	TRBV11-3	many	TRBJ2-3	CASSLAGDTQYF	TGTGCCAGCAGCTTGGCGGGAGATACGCAGTATTTT
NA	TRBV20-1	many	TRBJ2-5	CSAEDPGTQYF	TGCAGTGCTGAGGACCCGGGGACCCAGTACTTC
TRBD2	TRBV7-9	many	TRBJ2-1	CASSFSSSGIYNEQFF	TGTGCCAGCAGCTTCAGTAGTAGCGGGATCTACAATGAGCAGTTCTTC
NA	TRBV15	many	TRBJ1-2	CATSRELGYGYTF	TGTGCCACCAGCAGAGAACTCGGCTATGGCTACACCTTC
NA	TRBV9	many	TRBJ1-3	CASSGGQGSGNTIYF	TGTGCCAGCAGCGGCGGGCAGGGGAGTGGAAACACCATATATTTT
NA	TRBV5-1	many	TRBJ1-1	CASSLSSGARAFF	TGCGCCAGCAGCTTGTCCTCCGGGGCTCGAGCTTTCTTT
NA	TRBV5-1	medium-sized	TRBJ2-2	CASSLGSYTGELFF	TGCGCCAGCAGCTTGGGAAGTTACACCGGGGAGCTGTTTTTT
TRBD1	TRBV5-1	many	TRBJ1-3	CASSLRDRGPASGNTIYF	TGCGCCAGCAGCTTGAGGGACAGGGGGCCCGCTTCTGGAAACACCATATATTTT
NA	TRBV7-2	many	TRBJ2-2	CASSSGLVPGELFF	TGTGCCAGCAGCTCTGGACTCGTACCTGGGGAGCTGTTTTTT
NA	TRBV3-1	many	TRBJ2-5	CASSQALAETQYF	TGTGCCAGCAGCCAAGCCCTAGCGGAGACCCAGTACTTC
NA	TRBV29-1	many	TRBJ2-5	CSVNTGSQETQYF	TGCAGCGTAAACACAGGGTCCCAAGAGACCCAGTACTTC
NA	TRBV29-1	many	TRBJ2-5	CSVAFGVQETQYF	TGCAGCGTTGCCTTTGGAGTCCAAGAGACCCAGTACTTC
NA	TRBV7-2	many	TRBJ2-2	CASSLNASPGELFF	TGTGCCAGCAGCTTAAATGCGTCTCCCGGGGAGCTGTTTTTT
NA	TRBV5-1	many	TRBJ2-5	CASSLQVQETQYF	TGCGCCAGCAGCTTGCAAGTACAAGAGACCCAGTACTTC
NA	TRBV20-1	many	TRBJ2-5	CSARKETQYF	TGCAGTGCCCGTAAAGAGACCCAGTACTTC
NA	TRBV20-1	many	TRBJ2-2	CSASSGPNTGELFF	TGCAGTGCGTCCAGCGGGCCGAACACCGGGGAGCTGTTTTTT
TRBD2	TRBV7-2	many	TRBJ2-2	CASSLAQLTRWRELNGELFF	TGTGCCAGCAGCTTGGCTCAACTCACGCGCTGGCGGGAGCTGAACGGGGAGCTGTTTTTT
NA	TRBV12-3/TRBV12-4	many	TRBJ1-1	CASSFSNGNTEAFF	TGTGCCAGCAGTTTTTCGAACGGCAACACTGAAGCTTTCTTT
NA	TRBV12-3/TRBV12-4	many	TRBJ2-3	CASSLARYTDTQYF	TGTGCCAGCAGTTTAGCGAGGTACACAGATACGCAGTATTTT
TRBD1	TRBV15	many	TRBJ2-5	CATSKGQQETQYF	TGTGCCACCAGCAAGGGACAGCAAGAGACCCAGTACTTC
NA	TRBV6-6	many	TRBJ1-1	CASSLTGIEAFF	TGTGCCAGCAGTTTAACAGGGATTGAAGCTTTCTTT
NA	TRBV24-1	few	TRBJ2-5	CATSDYRATVETQYF	TGTGCCACCAGTGATTATCGGGCAACGGTGGAGACCCAGTACTTC
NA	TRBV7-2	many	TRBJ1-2	CASSLNRDTYGYTF	TGTGCCAGCAGCTTAAACAGGGACACCTATGGCTACACCTTC
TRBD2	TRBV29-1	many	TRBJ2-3	CSVEKRDPHTDTQYF	TGCAGCGTTGAGAAGCGGGATCCCCACACAGATACGCAGTATTTT
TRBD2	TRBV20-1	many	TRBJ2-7	CSASLLAGLEQYF	TGCAGTGCTAGTTTACTAGCGGGACTAGAGCAGTACTTC
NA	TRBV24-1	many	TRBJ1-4	CATSESLGAEANEKLFF	TGTGCCACCAGTGAATCCCTCGGGGCGGAGGCTAATGAAAAACTGTTTTTT
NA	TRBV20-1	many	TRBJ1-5	CSAEQGFGSNQPQHF	TGCAGTGCGGAGCAGGGATTTGGGAGCAATCAGCCCCAGCATTTT
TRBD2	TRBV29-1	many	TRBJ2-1	CSVGHGLADEQFF	TGCAGCGTTGGACACGGACTAGCCGATGAGCAGTTCTTC